This T cell receptor (beta chain) was observed in a study of OX40 agonist ivuxolimab in advanced cancers. General study findings and limits: There was clonal expansion of CD4+ and CD8+ blood T cells by week 6 at 0.1 to 3.0 mg/kg.

Only in-frame clones appear in the TCRdb table, and some are missing; sequencing was by immunoSEQ multiplex PCR. Among about 35,000 clones listed, about 76% were seen once. The CDR3 totals 16 residues. Germline V gene lookup returns CDR1 SEHNR and CDR2 FQNEAQ (reference sequence). Trimming stripped 5 bases from V and 4 bases from J, with 18 bases between. As to this clone: Its antigen is still unknown.

J is TRBJ1-3 and V is TRBV7-9; no firm D call. This specimen consisted of CD4+ or CD8+ T cells sorted from blood, obtained in a trial of the OX40 agonist ivuxolimab. The clonotype was recovered from an adult with an advanced solid tumor such as melanoma, head and neck, liver or kidney cancer. For the CDR3, the DNA is TGTGCCAGCAGCAACCCAAATTCAAGGTTCGGAAACACCATATATTTT. This encodes CASSNPNSRFGNTIYF.